This T cell receptor beta chain originates from a study of T cells in localized non-small cell lung cancer (dated by TCRdb to between 2020 and 2021). Background for the entire study: The study analyzed T cell repertoires of about 230 early-stage NSCLC patients, comparing tumors and uninvolved tumor-adjacent lungs. Of the NSCLC patients, 129 were male and roughly 100 were female, and the mean age was roughly 61 years. The cohort was made up of roughly 250 treatment-naive NSCLC patients whose localized lung tumors had been resected.

Broader findings and caveats from the paper: A median of 57 of the top 100 tumor clones were detected in paired uninvolved adjacent lung, and 25 to 35 of these tumor clones were also found among the top 100 clones of the paired uninvolved adjacent lung. Higher T cell density in blood was associated with longer overall survival, whereas higher clonality in adjacent lung was associated with shorter survival. Because of the exploratory design, TCR variables were selected using unadjusted p-values without false-discovery rate correction. Because multi-region tumor sequencing was not performed, intratumor heterogeneity could not be ruled out. Uninvolved tumor-adjacent lung showed the highest T cell clonality, higher than tumor, which suggests more focused antigenic responses in the uninvolved tumor-adjacent lung.

Spanning cysteine to phenylalanine, the CDR3 consists of 14 amino acids. Of all the DNA, just the CDR3 is kept, 42 bases in frame from base 1. Trimming at the junction amounts to 6 bases on V and 4 bases on J, and the germline ends lie 13 bases apart. From a lookup of the germline V gene (reference sequence), CDR1 and CDR2 are LNHDA and SQIVND. A remark on this clone: This clone's antigen is unknown. No qualities accompany the bases; no much larger clone lies one base away.

TCR beta CDR3 regions were sequenced from DNA using the immunoSEQ Assay. Per the authors' processing: To compute T cell density, TCR beta template counts were normalized to usable DNA, which was estimated by amplifying housekeeping genes. The preseqR package was used to estimate richness by extrapolating to 400,000 templates for PBMC samples and to 120,000 templates for tissue samples. Clonality was defined by subtracting Pielou's evenness from one. Tissue-enriched TCRs were identified by differential abundance testing using productive amino-acid clonotypes, minimum total count 5 and alpha 0.1. Repertoire overlap between compartments was quantified with the Jaccard Index and Morisita Overlap Index. GLIPH grouped TCR beta CDR3s together with public tetramer-defined viral CDR3s, and a viral motif had to include at least three viral sequences and show V-gene enrichment. The table comes from immuneACCESS by way of TCRdb, which keeps in-frame sequences with V and J called. Part of the clones is missing from these tables; in studies checked, under half for an unresolved V gene and the rest for unknown reasons. D and trimming were read from the DNA, whereas the V and J calls and clone size are those reported in that table. A total of around 8,000 clones appear in this sample, 23% of them only once. The top ten hold 3.6% of the sample.

At diagnosis, tumor, uninvolved tumor-adjacent lung and peripheral blood were collected and then preserved as a mix of FFPE and fresh-frozen material. Specimen: lung tumor tissue, collected before any cancer treatment. This TCR was sampled from a man aged 40 to 69 with stage III squamous cell lung carcinoma. The chain joins TRBV19 to TRBJ2-1; the D gene is tentatively TRBD1 or TRBD2, each matching 5 bases. The sequence in DNA is TGTGCCAGTAGCGGGGTGGGACCATACAATGAGCAGTTCTTC. Its amino acids are CASSGVGPYNEQFF.